The 10 T cell receptor beta chains reported below all come from one sample, sequenced in a study of cytomegalovirus exposure and HLA in healthy donors. Using immunoSEQ multiplex PCR, the repertoire was profiled, and TCRdb retains in-frame clones only, with some absent. In the table there are 200,000 or so clones, 65% to 90% of which are singletons. Sequenced input: PBMCs. The source of these receptors is a woman in her twenties or thirties in good health and CMV-seropositive.

The V call is TRBV19, the J call TRBJ1-5; the match to TRBD1 covers 7 bases. The CDR3 is 15 residues long. Germline V gene sequence: CDR1 LNHDA, CDR2 SQIVND (reference sequence). J was trimmed by 6 bases and V by 5 bases; bases with no gene match: 10. CDR3 sequence (DNA): TGTGCCAGTAGTTCGCGACAGGGTGGTGGTCAGCCCCAGCATTTT. This sequence encodes CASSSRQGGGQPQHF.

This chain connects TRBV25-1 to TRBJ2-7; 9 bases map to TRBD2. CDR3 size: 14 residues. Trimming at V came to 5 bases and at J to 4 bases, leaving 6 bases not matched to a gene. Germline CDR1 and CDR2: MGHDK and SYGVNS. CDR3 residues: CASSLGGRGYEQYF. The CDR3, as DNA: TGTGCCAGCAGTCTGGGCGGGAGGGGGTACGAGCAGTACTTC.

The CDR3 here is CASSTREGQGARHEQYF. CDR3 bases: TGCGCCAGCAGCACCCGAGAAGGACAGGGGGCGCGTCACGAGCAGTACTTC. This chain uses TRBV5-1 with TRBJ2-7; TRBD1 matches at 11 bases. The CDR3 covers 17 residues. The V gene's germline CDR1 is SGHRS and CDR2 YFSETQ. The trim removed 4 bases at V and 5 bases at J, leaving 14 bases unmatched.

This clone appeared a few times. V is TRBV6-5 and J is TRBJ1-5; 8 nucleotides line up with TRBD1. The CDR3 sequence is 15 residues long. The germline V gene encodes CDR1 MNHEY and CDR2 SVGAGI. V gave up 5 bases and J gave up 4 bases; unmatched junction bases: 7. The CDR3 sequence: CASSQRQGRNQPQHF. CDR3 bases: TGTGCCAGCAGTCAAAGACAGGGGCGGAATCAGCCCCAGCATTTT.

The rearrangement joins TRBV27 to TRBJ1-5, with 7 nucleotides matching TRBD1. Germline values: CDR1 MNHEY, CDR2 SMNVEV (reference sequence). The length of the CDR3 is 14 residues. Trimming took 2 bases from V and 7 from J; bases not matched to a gene: 5. The chain's CDR3 is CASSLGTGVQPQHF. The CDR3 DNA reads as TGTGCCAGCAGTTTAGGTACAGGGGTCCAGCCCCAGCATTTT.

This clone was observed once. The chain is built from TRBV28 and TRBJ2-1, with TRBD1 matching over 8 bases. V dropped 7 bases and J dropped 3; count of bases not matched to a gene: 8. This CDR3 is 15 amino acids long. The germline gives CDR1 MDHEN, CDR2 SYDVKM. The CDR3 region has the DNA TGTGCCAGCAATCTAGGGACAGGAGACTACAATGAGCAGTTCTTC. Its protein product is CASNLGTGDYNEQFF.

The gene calls are TRBV4-2 and TRBJ2-7, with TRBD1 as a possible D gene (7 bases). The V gene's germline CDR1 is LGHNA and CDR2 YNFKEQ. This CDR3 is 15 amino acids long. V was trimmed by 0 bases and J by 3 bases, leaving 12 bases between them. This chain's CDR3 is CASSQEGRTGYEQYF. The DNA for the CDR3 is TGTGCCAGCAGCCAAGAGGGGAGGACAGGCTACGAGCAGTACTTC.

This clone was detected a few times. This chain joins TRBV6-6 and TRBJ1-5; D may be TRBD1 (6 bases). This CDR3 is built from 13 residues. The V end was cut by 4 bases, the J end by 6 bases, with 10 bases between. CDR1 and CDR2 (germline): MNHNY, SVGAGI (reference sequence). The CDR3 region is CASSSGESQPQHF. In nucleotides, the CDR3 is TGTGCCAGCAGTTCAGGGGAGAGTCAGCCCCAGCATTTT.

This chain uses TRBV6-6 with TRBJ1-1; D gene ambiguous. The CDR3 has 14 residues. The V gene lost 2 bases and the J gene lost 0 bases, with 7 bases spanning the gap. Germline lookup yields CDR1 MNHNY and CDR2 SVGAGI (reference sequence). CDR3 region: CASSYTGMNTEAFF. CDR3 sequence (DNA): TGTGCCAGCAGTTACACGGGGATGAACACTGAAGCTTTCTTT.

The chain joins TRBV6-6 to TRBJ2-7; the D gene is possibly TRBD1 (6 bases). V shed 7 bases and J shed 2 bases, with 15 bases lying between them. The germline V gene encodes CDR1 MNHNY and CDR2 SVGAGI (reference sequence). This CDR3 contains 14 residues. The CDR3 DNA reads TGTGCCAGCACTGGACAGACCGTCCCCTACGAGCAGTACTTC. It specifies CASTGQTVPYEQYF.